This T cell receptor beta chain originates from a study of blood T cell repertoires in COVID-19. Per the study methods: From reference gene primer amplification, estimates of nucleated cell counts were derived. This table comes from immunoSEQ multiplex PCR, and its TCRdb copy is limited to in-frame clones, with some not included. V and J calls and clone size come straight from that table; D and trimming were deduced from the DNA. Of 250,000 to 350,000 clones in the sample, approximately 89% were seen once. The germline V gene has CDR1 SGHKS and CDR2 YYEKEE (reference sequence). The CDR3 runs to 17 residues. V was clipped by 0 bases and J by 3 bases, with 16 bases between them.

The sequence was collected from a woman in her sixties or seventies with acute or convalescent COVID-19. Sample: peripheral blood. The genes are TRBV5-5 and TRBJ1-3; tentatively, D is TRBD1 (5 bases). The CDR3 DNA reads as TGTGCCAGCAGCTTGGACGGCGGGGGGTTATTTGGAAACACCATATATTTT. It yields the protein CASSLDGGGLFGNTIYF.